This record concerns one TCR beta chain sequence. Antigen: not known. V shed 2 bases, J shed 0 bases, and the junction held 11 bases outside the gene matches. CDR3 length: 18 residues. From germline, CDR1 is MDHEN and CDR2 SYDVKM. These data are taken from a study of cytomegalovirus exposure and HLA in healthy donors. Study-level findings and limits: Later on, a genetic analysis was performed. It linked a missense variant in DCLRE1C with V- and J-gene trimming of TCR beta. Certain sequence variants were highly shared and formed a cluster, and this cluster was likely a sequencing artifact. Later analysis identified 16,951 TCR beta sequences associated with HLA alleles, using a false discovery rate threshold of 0.05. Presence/absence results assume similar sequencing depth per donor, which may not hold.

Primers: 60 Vbeta forward and 13 Jbeta reverse. The data were produced by immunoSEQ multiplex PCR, yet TCRdb's version contains in-frame clones alone and is incomplete. The sample includes tens of thousands of clones, 78% seen only once; the top ten take 3% to 4%. The receptor was isolated from a woman aged 40 to 55 in good health and CMV-seronegative. The specimen was PBMCs. The gene calls are TRBV28 and TRBJ2-7; TRBD2 agrees at 9 bases. The CDR3 DNA reads as TGTGCCAGCAGTTTAACTATCCGACTAGCGGTCCGCTCCTACGAGCAGTACTTC. Amino acid sequence: CASSLTIRLAVRSYEQYF.